This T cell receptor beta chain comes out of a study of PD-L1 blockade in urothelial cancer. Across the whole study: Patients had undergone 0 to 3 prior chemotherapy regimens. Blood was evaluated 3 weeks (second dose) and 6 weeks after therapy began.

Here immunoSEQ multiplex PCR was the method, and the copy in TCRdb shows in-frame clones only, minus some. The sample consists of around 80,000 clones, approximately 89% of them appearing once. Germline V gene lookup returns CDR1 MNHEY and CDR2 SMNVEV (reference sequence). V lost 4 bases to trimming and J lost 4 bases, with 17 bases between them. The CDR3 consists of 16 residues. Regarding time point: peripheral blood 6 weeks after treatment start. Patients had urothelial carcinoma that was locally advanced or metastatic. Sample contribution per patient ranged from 1 to 8, covering pretreatment and on-treatment.

The rearrangement links TRBV27 to TRBJ1-5; the D is unclear. The sequencing used PBMCs, collected around atezolizumab (anti-PD-L1) treatment. The origin of this receptor is a woman aged 80 or over with urothelial cancer. The CDR3 here is CASSSLAGMWNQPQHF. The CDR3 coding sequence is TGTGCCAGCAGTTCTTTAGCGGGGATGTGGAATCAGCCCCAGCATTTT.